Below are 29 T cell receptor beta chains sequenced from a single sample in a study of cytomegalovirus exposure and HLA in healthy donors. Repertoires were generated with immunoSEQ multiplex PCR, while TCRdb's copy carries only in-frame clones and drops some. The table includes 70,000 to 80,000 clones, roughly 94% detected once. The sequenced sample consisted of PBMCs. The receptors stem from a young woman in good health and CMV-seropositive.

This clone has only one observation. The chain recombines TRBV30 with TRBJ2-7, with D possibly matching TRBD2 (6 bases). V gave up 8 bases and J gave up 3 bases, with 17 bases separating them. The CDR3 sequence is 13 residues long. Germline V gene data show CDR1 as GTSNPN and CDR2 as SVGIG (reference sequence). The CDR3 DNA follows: TGTGCCGGGGGGTACGGGGTCCTCTACGAGCAGTACTTC. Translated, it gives CAGGYGVLYEQYF.

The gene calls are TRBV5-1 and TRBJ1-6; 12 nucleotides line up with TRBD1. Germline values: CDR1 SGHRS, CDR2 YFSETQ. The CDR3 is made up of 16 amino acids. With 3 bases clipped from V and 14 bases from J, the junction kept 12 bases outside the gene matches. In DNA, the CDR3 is TGCGCCAGCAGCTCGAACCCCGGGACAGGGGGCAAATCCCTCCACTTT. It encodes CASSSNPGTGGKSLHF.

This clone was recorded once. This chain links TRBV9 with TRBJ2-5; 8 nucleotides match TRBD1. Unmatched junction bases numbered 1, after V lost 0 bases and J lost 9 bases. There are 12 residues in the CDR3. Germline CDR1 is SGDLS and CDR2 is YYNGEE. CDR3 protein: CASSVGTGPQYF. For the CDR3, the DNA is TGTGCCAGCAGCGTAGGGACAGGGCCCCAGTACTTC.

CDR3 protein: CASSIADRGPYEQYF. DNA of the CDR3: TGTGCCAGTAGTATAGCCGACAGGGGACCCTACGAGCAGTACTTC. The rearrangement joins TRBV19 to TRBJ2-7; TRBD1 agrees at 8 bases. From germline, CDR1 is LNHDA and CDR2 SQIVND (reference sequence). This CDR3 is built from 15 residues. The V segment lost 1 base and the J segment 2 bases; nucleotides outside the gene matches: 4.

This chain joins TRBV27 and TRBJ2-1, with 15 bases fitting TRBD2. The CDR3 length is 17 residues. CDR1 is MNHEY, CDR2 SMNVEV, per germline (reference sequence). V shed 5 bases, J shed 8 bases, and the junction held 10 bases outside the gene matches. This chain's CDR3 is CASSLTGLAGGVDEQFF. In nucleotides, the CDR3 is TGTGCCAGCAGTCTCACGGGACTAGCGGGGGGAGTCGATGAGCAGTTCTTC.

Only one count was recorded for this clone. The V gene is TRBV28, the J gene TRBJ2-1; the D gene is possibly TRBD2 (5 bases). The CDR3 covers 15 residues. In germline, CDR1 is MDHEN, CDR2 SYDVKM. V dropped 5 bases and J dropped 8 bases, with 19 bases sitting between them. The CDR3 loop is CASSGLGSPSDEQFF. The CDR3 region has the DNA TGTGCCAGCAGTGGCTTGGGGAGCCCCTCCGATGAGCAGTTCTTC.

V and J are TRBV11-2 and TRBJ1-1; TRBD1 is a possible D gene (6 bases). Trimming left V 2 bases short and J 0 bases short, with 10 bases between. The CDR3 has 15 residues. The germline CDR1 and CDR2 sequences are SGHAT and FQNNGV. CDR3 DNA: TGTGCCAGCAGCTTATCTGACAGGATGAACACTGAAGCTTTCTTT. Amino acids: CASSLSDRMNTEAFF.

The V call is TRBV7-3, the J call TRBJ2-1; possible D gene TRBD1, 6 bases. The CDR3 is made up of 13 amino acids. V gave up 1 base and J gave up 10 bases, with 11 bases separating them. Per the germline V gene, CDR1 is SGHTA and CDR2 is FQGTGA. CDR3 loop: CASSLMGAWEQFF. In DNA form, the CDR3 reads TGTGCCAGCAGCTTAATGGGGGCGTGGGAGCAGTTCTTC.

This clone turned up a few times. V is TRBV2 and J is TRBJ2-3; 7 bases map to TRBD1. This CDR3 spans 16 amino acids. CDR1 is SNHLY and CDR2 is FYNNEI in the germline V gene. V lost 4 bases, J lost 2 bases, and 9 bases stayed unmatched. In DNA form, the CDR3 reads TGTGCCAGCAGTGTCCGGGACAGAGTGGACACAGATACGCAGTATTTT. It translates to CASSVRDRVDTDTQYF.

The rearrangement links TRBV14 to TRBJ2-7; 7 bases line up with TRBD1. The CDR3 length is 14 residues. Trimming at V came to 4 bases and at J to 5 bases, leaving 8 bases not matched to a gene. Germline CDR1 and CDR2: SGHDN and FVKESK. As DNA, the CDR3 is TGTGCCAGCAGCCGCCTCGACAGGGCTCACGAGCAGTACTTC. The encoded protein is CASSRLDRAHEQYF.

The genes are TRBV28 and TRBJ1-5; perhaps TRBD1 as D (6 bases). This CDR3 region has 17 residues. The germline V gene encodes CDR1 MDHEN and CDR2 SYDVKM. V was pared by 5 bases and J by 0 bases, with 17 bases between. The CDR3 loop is CASSLRDNRLSNQPQHF. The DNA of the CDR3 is TGTGCCAGCAGTCTCCGGGACAACCGTCTTAGCAATCAGCCCCAGCATTTT.

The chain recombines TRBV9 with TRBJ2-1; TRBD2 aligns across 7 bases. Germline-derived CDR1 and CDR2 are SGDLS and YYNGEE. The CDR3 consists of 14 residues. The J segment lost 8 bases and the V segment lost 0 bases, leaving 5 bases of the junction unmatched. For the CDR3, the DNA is TGTGCCAGCAGCGTAGGGGGGGGTCACGATGAGCAGTTCTTC. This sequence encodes CASSVGGGHDEQFF.

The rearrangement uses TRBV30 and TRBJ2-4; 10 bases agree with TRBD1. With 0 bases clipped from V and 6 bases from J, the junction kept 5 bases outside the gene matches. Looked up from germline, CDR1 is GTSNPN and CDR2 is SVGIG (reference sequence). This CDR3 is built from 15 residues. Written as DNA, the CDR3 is TGTGCCTGGAGTGTCCCGGGACAGGGGTTAAACATTCAGTACTTC. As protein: CAWSVPGQGLNIQYF.

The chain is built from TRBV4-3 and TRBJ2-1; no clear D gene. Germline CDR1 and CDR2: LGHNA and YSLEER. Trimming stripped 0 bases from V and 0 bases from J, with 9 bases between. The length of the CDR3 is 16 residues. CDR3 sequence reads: CASSQEPGSSYNEQFF. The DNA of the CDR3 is TGCGCCAGCAGCCAAGAACCGGGTAGCTCCTACAATGAGCAGTTCTTC.

The CDR3 DNA is TGTGCCAGCAAAAACGACAGGGGGCATGGCTACACCTTC. Translation gives CASKNDRGHGYTF. The V call is TRBV6-5, the J call TRBJ1-2; 10 bases align to TRBD1. CDR3 length equals 13 residues. Per germline, CDR1 MNHEY and CDR2 SVGAGI. V trimming: 7 bases; J trimming: 6 bases; junction bases outside the gene matches: 5.

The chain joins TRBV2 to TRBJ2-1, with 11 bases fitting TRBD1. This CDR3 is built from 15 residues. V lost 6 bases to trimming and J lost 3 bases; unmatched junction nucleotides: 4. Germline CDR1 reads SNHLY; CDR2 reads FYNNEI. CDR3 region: CASRTGTGGYNEQFF. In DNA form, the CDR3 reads TGTGCCAGCAGAACCGGGACAGGGGGCTACAATGAGCAGTTCTTC.

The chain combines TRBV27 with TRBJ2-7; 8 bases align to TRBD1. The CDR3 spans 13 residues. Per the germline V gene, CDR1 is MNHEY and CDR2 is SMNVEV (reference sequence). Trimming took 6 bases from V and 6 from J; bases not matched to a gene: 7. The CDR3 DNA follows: TGTGCCAGCAGATACACAGGGGGATCCGAGCAGTACTTC. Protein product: CASRYTGGSEQYF.

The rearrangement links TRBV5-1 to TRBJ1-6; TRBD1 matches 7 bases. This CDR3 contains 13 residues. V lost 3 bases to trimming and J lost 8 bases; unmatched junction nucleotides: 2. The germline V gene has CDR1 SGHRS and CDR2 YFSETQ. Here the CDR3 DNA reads TGCGCCAGCAGCTCGCAGGGGGATTCACCCCTCCACTTT. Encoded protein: CASSSQGDSPLHF.

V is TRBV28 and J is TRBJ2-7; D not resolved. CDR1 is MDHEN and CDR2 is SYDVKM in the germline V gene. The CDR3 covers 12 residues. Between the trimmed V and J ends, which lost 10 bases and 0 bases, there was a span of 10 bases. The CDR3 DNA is TGTGCCACCAACTACGGCTCCTACGAGCAGTACTTC. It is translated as CATNYGSYEQYF.

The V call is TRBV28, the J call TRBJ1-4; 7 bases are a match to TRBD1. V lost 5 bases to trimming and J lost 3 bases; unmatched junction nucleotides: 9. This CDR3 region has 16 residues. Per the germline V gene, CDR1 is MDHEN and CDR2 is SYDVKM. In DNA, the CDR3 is TGTGCCAGCAGTCCTACAAGACAGGGACCTAATGAAAAACTGTTTTTT. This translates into CASSPTRQGPNEKLFF.

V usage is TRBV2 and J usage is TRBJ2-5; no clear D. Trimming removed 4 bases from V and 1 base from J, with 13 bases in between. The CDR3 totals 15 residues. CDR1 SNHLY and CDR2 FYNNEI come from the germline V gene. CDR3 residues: CASSVVARPQETQYF. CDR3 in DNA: TGTGCCAGCAGTGTGGTGGCTAGACCCCAAGAGACCCAGTACTTC. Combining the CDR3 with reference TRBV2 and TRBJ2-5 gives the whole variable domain EPEVTQTPSHQVTQMGQEVILRCVPISNHLYFYWYRQILGQKVEFLVSFYNNEISEKSEIFDDQFSVERPDGSNFTLKIRSTKLEDSAMYFCASSVVARPQETQYFGPGTRLLVL.

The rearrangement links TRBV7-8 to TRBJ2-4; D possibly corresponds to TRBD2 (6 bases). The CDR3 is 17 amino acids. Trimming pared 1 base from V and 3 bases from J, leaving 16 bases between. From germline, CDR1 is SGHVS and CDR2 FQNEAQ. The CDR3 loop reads CASSLVGGTVGKNIQYF. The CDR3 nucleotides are TGTGCCAGCAGCTTAGTTGGCGGGACGGTGGGCAAAAACATTCAGTACTTC.

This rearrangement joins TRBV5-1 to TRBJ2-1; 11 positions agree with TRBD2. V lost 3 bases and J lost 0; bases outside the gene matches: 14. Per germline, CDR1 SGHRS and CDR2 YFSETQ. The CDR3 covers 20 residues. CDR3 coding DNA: TGCGCCAGCAGCTACCCGAACGGGACTAGCGGCCAGAGCTCCTACAATGAGCAGTTCTTC. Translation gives CASSYPNGTSGQSSYNEQFF.

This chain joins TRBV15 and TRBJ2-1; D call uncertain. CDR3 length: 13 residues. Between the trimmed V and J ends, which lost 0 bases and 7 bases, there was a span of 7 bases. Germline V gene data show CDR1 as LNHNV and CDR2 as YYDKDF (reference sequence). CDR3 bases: TGTGCCACCAGCAGAGATCTCCCGAATGAGCAGTTCTTC. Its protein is CATSRDLPNEQFF.

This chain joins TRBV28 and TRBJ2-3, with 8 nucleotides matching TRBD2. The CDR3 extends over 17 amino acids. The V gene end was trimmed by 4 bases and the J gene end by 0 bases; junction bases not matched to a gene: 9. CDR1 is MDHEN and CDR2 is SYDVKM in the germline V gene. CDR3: CASSSPLAGSSTDTQYF. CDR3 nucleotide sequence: TGTGCCAGCAGTTCCCCCTTAGCGGGGAGCAGCACAGATACGCAGTATTTT.

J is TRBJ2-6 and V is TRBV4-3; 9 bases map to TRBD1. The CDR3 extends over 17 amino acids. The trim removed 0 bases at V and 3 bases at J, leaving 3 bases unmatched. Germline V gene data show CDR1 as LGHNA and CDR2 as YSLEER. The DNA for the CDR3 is TGCGCCAGCAGCCAAGAGGGACAGGGAATTGGGGCCAACGTCCTGACTTTC. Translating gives CASSQEGQGIGANVLTF.

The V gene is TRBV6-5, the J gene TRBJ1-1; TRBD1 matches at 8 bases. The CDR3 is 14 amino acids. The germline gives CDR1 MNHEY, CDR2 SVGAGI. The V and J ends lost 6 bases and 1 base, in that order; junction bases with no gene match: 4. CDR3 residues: CASRMGQANTEAFF. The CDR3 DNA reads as TGTGCCAGCAGGATGGGACAGGCGAACACTGAAGCTTTCTTT.

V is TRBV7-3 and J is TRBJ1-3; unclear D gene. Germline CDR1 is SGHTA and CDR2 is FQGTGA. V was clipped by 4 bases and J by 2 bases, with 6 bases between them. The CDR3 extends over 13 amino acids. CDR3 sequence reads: CASSSTTGNTIYF. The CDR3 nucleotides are TGTGCCAGCAGCTCCACTACTGGAAACACCATATATTTT.

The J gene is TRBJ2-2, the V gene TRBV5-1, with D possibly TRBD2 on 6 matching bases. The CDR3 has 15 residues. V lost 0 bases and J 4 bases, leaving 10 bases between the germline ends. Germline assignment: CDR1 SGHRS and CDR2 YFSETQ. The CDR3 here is CASSLGQGGTGELFF. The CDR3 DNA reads TGCGCCAGCAGCTTGGGGCAGGGAGGCACCGGGGAGCTGTTTTTT.